This is a list of T cell receptor beta chains from one sample in a study of T cell repertoires in ileal Crohn's disease. Generated by immunoSEQ multiplex PCR, the TCRdb table keeps only in-frame clones and is missing some. The profile covers about 16,000 clones, with around 88% appearing a single time and 4.5% to 7% taken by the ten largest. The sequencing sample was made of ileal tissue. Receptors originate from an adult with Crohn's disease. The CDR3 runs from the conserved cysteine through the conserved F or W. Fields, in order: CDR3 protein, V gene, J gene.

CDR3aa: CTIHRGHAFF
v_gene: TRBV1
j_gene: TRBJ1-1

CDR3aa: CASIRTAVVYGYTF
v_gene: TRBV2
j_gene: TRBJ1-2

CDR3aa: CASSFLGVGTDTQYF
v_gene: TRBV28
j_gene: TRBJ2-3

CDR3aa: CSVEAGRRHEQFF
v_gene: TRBV29-1
j_gene: TRBJ2-1

CDR3aa: CASTLPRQGMFF
v_gene: TRBV28
j_gene: TRBJ2-1

CDR3aa: CASSLLDRRWDTIYF
v_gene: TRBV18
j_gene: TRBJ1-3

CDR3aa: CASSFRGTGGAYEQYF
v_gene: TRBV27
j_gene: TRBJ2-7

CDR3aa: CASSVGTGAQPQHF
v_gene: TRBV2
j_gene: TRBJ1-5

CDR3aa: CASSQIREGLKEDTQYF
v_gene: TRBV23-1
j_gene: TRBJ2-3

CDR3aa: CASSSRRQINQPQHF
v_gene: TRBV19
j_gene: TRBJ1-5

CDR3aa: CAWSWGKFSDLAGETQYF
v_gene: TRBV30
j_gene: TRBJ2-5

CDR3aa: CASSASGTGGSNYGYTF
v_gene: TRBV9
j_gene: TRBJ1-2

CDR3aa: CASSVSPGSTYEQYF
v_gene: TRBV9
j_gene: .

CDR3aa: CASTFAWTGRYEQYF
v_gene: TRBV7-2
j_gene: TRBJ2-7

CDR3aa: CASNSALAGDEQYF
v_gene: TRBV5-1
j_gene: TRBJ2-7

CDR3aa: CASSQVLGPRGNDTQYF
v_gene: TRBV4-1
j_gene: TRBJ2-3

CDR3aa: CASSTATGADTQYF
v_gene: TRBV10-1
j_gene: TRBJ2-3

CDR3aa: CASSEARRFLRAGPTDTQYF
v_gene: TRBV6-1
j_gene: TRBJ2-3

CDR3aa: CASSPSRAAYNEQFF
v_gene: TRBV19
j_gene: TRBJ2-1

CDR3aa: CASSLVGTGAGNTIYF
v_gene: TRBV7-9
j_gene: TRBJ1-3

CDR3aa: CASQINRRYEQYF
v_gene: TRBV2
j_gene: TRBJ2-7

CDR3aa: CATSRGRTGDETQYF
v_gene: TRBV15
j_gene: TRBJ2-5

CDR3aa: CASSPGGLILAGAYEQYF
v_gene: TRBV5-1
j_gene: TRBJ2-7

CDR3aa: CASSYDGRSTEAFF
v_gene: TRBV6-5
j_gene: TRBJ1-1

CDR3aa: CASSWTSSSSTDTQYF
v_gene: TRBV5-1
j_gene: TRBJ2-3

CDR3aa: CSGDSQGYTEAFF
v_gene: TRBV29-1
j_gene: TRBJ1-1

CDR3aa: CASSMAGVDTQYF
v_gene: TRBV10-1
j_gene: TRBJ2-3

CDR3aa: CASNVGQGVGANVLTF
v_gene: TRBV28
j_gene: TRBJ2-6

CDR3aa: CASSPGRGYGYTF
v_gene: TRBV5-1
j_gene: TRBJ1-2

CDR3aa: CASSPPGGQGTDTQYF
v_gene: TRBV18
j_gene: TRBJ2-3

CDR3aa: CATSRAGQASSGNTIYF
v_gene: TRBV15
j_gene: TRBJ1-3

CDR3aa: CASSWYRAEGEKLFF
v_gene: TRBV5-5
j_gene: TRBJ1-4

CDR3aa: CASSPGGQVSYEQYF
v_gene: TRBV18
j_gene: TRBJ2-7

CDR3aa: CASSVSESSYNEQFF
v_gene: TRBV5-1
j_gene: TRBJ2-1

CDR3aa: CASSGGTALFYGYTF
v_gene: TRBV27
j_gene: TRBJ1-2

CDR3aa: CASSAGLAGVAPTDTQYF
v_gene: TRBV2
j_gene: TRBJ2-3

CDR3aa: CASSLGGGAGNQPQHF
v_gene: TRBV7-2
j_gene: TRBJ1-5

CDR3aa: CAWSVSGGQETQYF
v_gene: TRBV30
j_gene: TRBJ2-5

CDR3aa: CASSERLFTQSRANVLTF
v_gene: TRBV7-8
j_gene: TRBJ2-6

CDR3aa: CASSFAGGPYNEQFF
v_gene: TRBV5-1
j_gene: TRBJ2-1

CDR3aa: CASSGQEKLFF
v_gene: TRBV2
j_gene: TRBJ1-4

CDR3aa: CAYRRGSYEQYF
v_gene: TRBV30
j_gene: TRBJ2-7